The clone carrying this TCR beta chain appeared many times. The entry originates in a study of T-cell reconstitution after alpha-beta-depleted transplantation in children. The authors prepared the TCRbeta library with unique molecular identifiers. Via MiXCR, TCRdb re-called the PCR reads, giving one row per CDR3 protein. The sample consists of about 500,000 distinct CDR3 sequences, about 30% of them appearing once. V was shortened by 4 bases and J by 5 bases, with 12 bases between the two germline ends. From germline, CDR1 is SQVTM and CDR2 ANQGSEA. The CDR3 is 13 amino acids. The sequence came from a human donor who donated a stem cell graft to a child with aplastic anemia. The rearrangement joins TRBV29-1 to TRBJ1-5, with D possibly matching TRBD1 (5 bases). The sample in question was PBMCs from the stem cell graft donor, obtained from the stem cell graft. CDR3 sequence: CSVALGVDQPQHF. The CDR3 DNA follows: TGCAGCGTTGCGTTGGGGGTGGATCAGCCCCAGCATTTT.